The 5 T cell receptor beta chains below all came from one sample that was sequenced in a study of cytomegalovirus exposure and HLA in healthy donors. The PCR was carried out with 60 Vbeta primers and 13 Jbeta primers. Clones were sequenced by immunoSEQ multiplex PCR, and TCRdb holds only the in-frame ones, with some missing. The repertoire holds about 96,000 clones, with under 85% as singletons. Material: PBMCs. These receptors were obtained from a female donor in good health and CMV-seropositive.

This chain connects TRBV7-2 to TRBJ2-7; D might be TRBD1 (6 bases). Trimming left V 6 bases short and J 3 bases short, with 24 bases between. The CDR3 has 17 amino acids. Germline-derived CDR1 and CDR2 are SGHTA and FQGNSA. The CDR3 DNA follows: TGTGCCAGCAGTCCGCGGGCAACGACAGGAGATCACTACGAGCAGTACTTC. It specifies CASSPRATTGDHYEQYF.

The V and J genes are TRBV15 and TRBJ2-7, with 7 bases identical to TRBD1. The V gene's germline CDR1 is LNHNV and CDR2 YYDKDF (reference sequence). V lost 0 bases to trimming and J lost 3 bases; unmatched junction nucleotides: 2. This CDR3 is built from 14 residues. As DNA, the CDR3 is TGTGCCACCAGCAGAGACCACAGGGGCTACGAGCAGTACTTC. It is translated as CATSRDHRGYEQYF.

The genes are TRBV7-9 and TRBJ2-3, with D possibly matching TRBD1 (6 bases). Trimming pared 5 bases from V and 1 base from J, leaving 13 bases between. Germline loops: CDR1 SEHNR, CDR2 FQNEAQ (reference sequence). There are 15 residues in the CDR3. The CDR3 loop reads CASSTDRFGTDTQYF. The CDR3 DNA reads TGTGCCAGCAGCACCGACAGGTTTGGCACAGATACGCAGTATTTT.

The count of this clone is one. The chain couples TRBV9 to TRBJ2-1; D ambiguous. The germline V gene has CDR1 SGDLS and CDR2 YYNGEE. The CDR3 consists of 14 residues. Trimming removed 4 bases from V and 7 bases from J, with 15 bases in between. The CDR3 here is CASSSNAAANEQFF. The CDR3 nucleotides read TGTGCCAGCAGCTCCAACGCGGCAGCTAATGAGCAGTTCTTC.

The rearrangement uses TRBV7-9 and TRBJ1-2; perhaps TRBD1 as D (5 bases). This CDR3 comprises 12 residues. Germline values: CDR1 SEHNR, CDR2 FQNEAQ (reference sequence). CDR3 amino acids: CAWTIANYGYTF. CDR3 coding DNA: TGTGCTTGGACAATAGCTAACTATGGCTACACCTTC.